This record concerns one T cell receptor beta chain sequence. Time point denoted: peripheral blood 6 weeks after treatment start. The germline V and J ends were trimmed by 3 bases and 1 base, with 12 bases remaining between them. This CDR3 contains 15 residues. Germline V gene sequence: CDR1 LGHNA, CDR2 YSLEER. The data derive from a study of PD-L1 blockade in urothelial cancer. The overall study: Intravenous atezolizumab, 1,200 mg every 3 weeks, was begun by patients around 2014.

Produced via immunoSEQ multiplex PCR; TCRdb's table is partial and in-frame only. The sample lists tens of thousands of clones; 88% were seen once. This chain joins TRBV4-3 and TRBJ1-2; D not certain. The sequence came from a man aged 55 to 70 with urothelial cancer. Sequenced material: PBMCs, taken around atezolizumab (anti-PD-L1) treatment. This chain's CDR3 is CASSHGGSSNYGYTF. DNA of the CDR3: TGCGCCAGCAGCCATGGCGGTAGTAGTAACTATGGCTACACCTTC.